This T cell receptor beta chain was observed in a study of T cells after somatic rescue of genetic block. Deletions cut 4 bases from V and 4 bases from J, with 11 bases between. CDR1 and CDR2 from the germline V gene are MGHRA and YSYEKL. The CDR3 consists of 14 residues. The data were produced by immunoSEQ multiplex PCR, yet TCRdb's version contains in-frame clones alone and is incomplete. The sample comprises fewer than 150,000 clones, approximately 90% of which are singletons, and roughly 1.4% rests with the top ten. V is TRBV4-1 and J is TRBJ1-5, with unresolved D. Material for sequencing was peripheral blood mononuclear cells (PBMCs). The receptor comes from a woman aged 18-30 years. The DNA of the CDR3 is TGCGCCAGCAGCCTACGTCGGTGGAATCAGCCCCAGCATTTT. Its translation: CASSLRRWNQPQHF.